A single sample gave rise to the 14 T cell receptor beta chains below, sequenced in a study of graft-versus-host responses after intestinal transplantation. These receptors' targets are unknown. TCRdb keeps only in-frame clones here, not all; method: immunoSEQ multiplex PCR. The table records 77,000 or so clones, approximately 93% of them present only once. This specimen consisted of unstimulated CD8+ T cells sorted from spleen or lymph node cells, obtained before intestinal transplant. Receptors originate from a human donor who received an intestinal transplant.

The V and J genes are TRBV5-6 and TRBJ2-5; D is possibly TRBD1 (5 bases). This CDR3 spans 15 amino acids. The V gene's germline CDR1 is SGHDT and CDR2 YYEEEE. V shed 3 bases and J shed 4 bases, with 16 bases lying between them. CDR3 region: CASSSSQGVRETQYF. Here the CDR3 DNA reads TGTGCCAGCAGCTCCTCGCAGGGCGTCCGAGAGACCCAGTACTTC.

This clone was picked up one time. The rearrangement joins TRBV5-1 to TRBJ2-7; 10 bases fit TRBD1. Germline CDR1 and CDR2: SGHRS and YFSETQ. V lost 4 bases to trimming and J lost 2 bases; unmatched junction nucleotides: 12. The CDR3 length is 17 residues. The CDR3 nucleotides read TGCGCCAGCAGCCGCGGGACAGGGGACGGACAAACCTACGAGCAGTACTTC. Protein: CASSRGTGDGQTYEQYF.

V usage is TRBV19 and J usage is TRBJ2-5; the match to TRBD2 covers 7 bases. The J call may be mistaken, given a closer DNA end match to TRBJ2-7. Germline V gives CDR1 LNHDA, CDR2 SQIVND (reference sequence). The CDR3 runs 17 residues. DNA of the CDR3: TGTGCCAGTAGTGTAATCACTAGCGCACTGAGCTCCTACGAGCAGTACTTC. It encodes CASSVITSALSSYEQYF.

The chain links TRBV6-1 to TRBJ2-7; weak D call: TRBD2 (6 bases). This CDR3 has 15 residues. The germline gives CDR1 MNHNS, CDR2 SASEGT. V shed 5 bases and J shed 1 base, with 15 bases lying between them. The CDR3 nucleotides read TGTGCCAGCAGTAGCGCGGGACGGGGGTCCTACGAGCAGTACTTC. The encoded protein is CASSSAGRGSYEQYF.

V gene TRBV9 combines with J gene TRBJ2-2; D is perhaps TRBD2 (5 bases). Germline assignment: CDR1 SGDLS and CDR2 YYNGEE. Trimming took off 1 base at V and 1 base at J, with 11 bases between the two ends. The CDR3 length is 16 residues. CDR3 in amino acids: CASSVTVEGNTGELFF. The CDR3 DNA sequence: TGTGCCAGCAGCGTAACTGTTGAGGGGAACACCGGGGAGCTGTTTTTT.

This chain joins TRBV10-2 and TRBJ2-3; no reliable D call. Germline assignment: CDR1 WSHSY and CDR2 SAAADI. The V and J ends lost 6 bases and 0 bases respectively, with 10 bases between them. The CDR3 is made up of 14 amino acids. This CDR3 reads CASRRWASTDTQYF. The CDR3, as DNA: TGCGCCAGCAGAAGGTGGGCTAGCACAGATACGCAGTATTTT.

V and J are TRBV9 and TRBJ2-1; D could derive from TRBD1 or TRBD2 (6 bases each). The CDR3 totals 18 residues. Trimming cost V 3 bases and J 4 bases, with 23 bases left between them. The germline gives CDR1 SGDLS, CDR2 YYNGEE. The DNA for the CDR3 is TGTGCCAGCAGCGCCCGCGGGGTGGGGGGCGCTTGGTACAATGAGCAGTTCTTC. Amino acids: CASSARGVGGAWYNEQFF.

The chain is built from TRBV5-1 and TRBJ2-7; D might be TRBD2 (6 bases). Germline loops: CDR1 SGHRS, CDR2 YFSETQ. There are 15 residues in the CDR3. Trimming stripped 1 base from V and 3 bases from J, with 14 bases between. This CDR3 is CASSLNPGGYYEQYF. CDR3 nucleotide sequence: TGCGCCAGCAGCTTGAATCCAGGAGGGTACTACGAGCAGTACTTC. The full variable domain, with the rest looked up from reference TRBV5-1 and TRBJ2-7, is KAGVTQTPRYLIKTRGQQVTLSCSPISGHRSVSWYQQTPGQGLQFLFEYFSETQRNKGNFPGRFSGRQFSNSRSEMNVSTLELGDSALYLCASSLNPGGYYEQYFGPGTRLTVT.

Concerning this clone: At the DNA level, this CDR3 is encoded by other sequences in the same sample as well. V and J are TRBV27 and TRBJ1-2, with a weak D call TRBD1 (6 bases). The CDR3 runs to 13 residues. Per the germline V gene, CDR1 is MNHEY and CDR2 is SMNVEV (reference sequence). Trimming removed 5 bases at V and 4 bases at J, with 11 bases between. As DNA, the CDR3 is TGTGCCAGCAGTCTCAGGGGTGCCTATGGCTACACCTTC. Translation: CASSLRGAYGYTF.

This clone occurred once. V is TRBV7-9 and J is TRBJ1-5, with TRBD1 identical over 8 bases. V shed 1 base, J shed 0 bases, and the junction held 8 bases outside the gene matches. The CDR3 loop spans 18 amino acids. Germline V lookup: CDR1 SEHNR, CDR2 FQNEAQ (reference sequence). CDR3 loop: CASSLGTGSVDSNQPQHF. The CDR3 coding sequence is TGTGCCAGCAGCTTAGGGACAGGGAGCGTGGATAGCAATCAGCCCCAGCATTTT. The full variable domain, completed using reference TRBV7-9 and TRBJ1-5, is DTGVSQNPRHKITKRGQNVTFRCDPISEHNRLYWYRQTLGQGPEFLTYFQNEAQLEKSRLLSDRFSAERPKGSFSTLEIQRTEQGDSAMYLCASSLGTGSVDSNQPQHFGDGTRLSIL.

This clone occurred once. The V gene is TRBV27, the J gene TRBJ2-7, with 8 bases identical to TRBD2. The germline V gene has CDR1 MNHEY and CDR2 SMNVEV (reference sequence). The CDR3 sequence is 13 residues long. With V trimmed by 5 bases and J by 7 bases, 7 bases remained unmatched. CDR3 nucleotide sequence: TGTGCCAGCAGTGACGGACTAGCAGTTGAGCAGTACTTC. Amino acid sequence: CASSDGLAVEQYF.

The V call is TRBV13, the J call TRBJ2-7, with TRBD1 identical over 8 bases. V gave up 4 bases and J gave up 6 bases; unmatched junction bases: 11. Looked up from germline, CDR1 is PRHDT and CDR2 is FYEKMQ (reference sequence). The CDR3 has 15 residues. The CDR3 nucleotides are TGTGCCAGCAGCTCAACCTCGGGACAGGTGGGCGAGCAGTACTTC. Protein: CASSSTSGQVGEQYF.

The chain recombines TRBV27 with TRBJ2-5; TRBD1 agrees at 7 bases. J was trimmed by 0 bases and V by 3 bases; bases with no gene match: 7. The CDR3 consists of 16 residues. Germline CDR1 MNHEY, CDR2 SMNVEV (reference sequence). The CDR3, as DNA: TGTGCCAGCAGTTTCAATCAGGGGGAGTACCAAGAGACCCAGTACTTC. As protein: CASSFNQGEYQETQYF.

The J gene is TRBJ2-1, the V gene TRBV18; no clear D. Germline V gives CDR1 KGHSH, CDR2 LQKENI. With 4 bases removed from V and 8 bases from J, the gap between germline ends came to 21 bases. This CDR3 is built from 16 residues. CDR3 nucleotides: TGTGCCAGCTCACAAACGACCCCTGCGAGACACGATGAGCAGTTCTTC. Amino acids: CASSQTTPARHDEQFF.